What follows are 31 T cell receptor beta chains derived from one specimen sequenced in a study of neurological immune-mediated disorders. Time point reported: longitudinal time-point 2. TCRdb redid the calling of the 5' RACE reads with MiXCR, one entry per CDR3 protein. The sample has tens of thousands of distinct CDR3 sequences; more than 5% are singletons. Source material: PBMCs. These TCRs come from a woman aged 60-70 years with multiple sclerosis.

This clonotype was counted at least ten times. The V gene is TRBV5-1, the J gene TRBJ2-2, with D possibly being TRBD1 (5 bases). Germline V lookup: CDR1 SGHRS, CDR2 YFSETQ. Trimming cost V 0 bases and J 2 bases, with 8 bases left between them. This CDR3 has 15 amino acids. CDR3 protein: CASSLGGRNTGELFF. For the CDR3, the DNA is TGCGCCAGCAGCTTGGGGGGCAGAAACACCGGGGAGCTGTTTTTT. Full variable domain (rest looked up from reference TRBV5-1 and TRBJ2-2): KAGVTQTPRYLIKTRGQQVTLSCSPISGHRSVSWYQQTPGQGLQFLFEYFSETQRNKGNFPGRFSGRQFSNSRSEMNVSTLELGDSALYLCASSLGGRNTGELFFGEGSRLTVL.

This clonotype was counted at least ten times. As DNA, the CDR3 is TGCAGTGCTAGAGATAACCAGGCCTACGAGCAGTACTTC. Amino acids: CSARDNQAYEQYF. The rearrangement joins TRBV20-1 to TRBJ2-7; no definite D call. CDR1 and CDR2 from the germline V gene are DFQATT and SNEGSKA (reference sequence). The V end was cut by 0 bases, the J end by 2 bases, with 8 bases between. The CDR3 totals 13 residues.

This clonotype has at least ten counts. The rearrangement joins TRBV6-1 to TRBJ1-1; TRBD1 might be the D (5 bases). The CDR3 spans 13 residues. Trimming left V 10 bases short and J 5 bases short, with 17 bases between. CDR1 and CDR2 (germline): MNHNS, SASEGT. The CDR3 nucleotides read TGTGCCACCTCTCGGACCAGGGAAACTGAAGCTTTCTTT. Its translation is CATSRTRETEAFF.

This clonotype was seen many times. The chain couples TRBV5-1 to TRBJ1-3; D remains unclear. Looked up from germline, CDR1 is SGHRS and CDR2 is YFSETQ. CDR3 length equals 13 residues. Trimming stripped 2 bases from V and 2 bases from J, with 5 bases between. The DNA of the CDR3 is TGCGCCAGCAGCTTAATTACTGGAAACACCATATATTTT. Translating gives CASSLITGNTIYF.

Ten or more counts support this clonotype. The rearrangement links TRBV4-1 to TRBJ1-2; 7 bases line up with TRBD1. The trim removed 2 bases at V and 9 bases at J, leaving 9 bases unmatched. The CDR3 spans 14 residues. Per germline, CDR1 MGHRA and CDR2 YSYEKL. CDR3 in DNA: TGCGCCAGCAGCCAACTATCCGACAGGGCGAGCTACACCTTC. Translating it yields CASSQLSDRASYTF.

This clonotype was observed a handful of times. The rearrangement links TRBV18 to TRBJ1-4; D gene uncertain. The CDR3 has 13 amino acids. Germline-derived CDR1 and CDR2 are KGHSH and LQKENI. The V end lost 1 base, the J end lost 7 bases, and 7 bases lay between the germline ends. CDR3 in DNA: TGTGCCAGCTCACCACAGAACGGTGAAAAACTGTTTTTT. Amino acid sequence: CASSPQNGEKLFF. The full variable domain, in which reference TRBV18 and TRBJ1-4 provide the parts outside the CDR3, is NAGVMQNPRHLVRRRGQEARLRCSPMKGHSHVYWYRQLPEEGLKFMVYLQKENIIDESGMPKERFSAEFPKEGPSILRIQQVVRGDSAAYFCASSPQNGEKLFFGSGTQLSVL.

This clonotype was counted at least ten times. J is TRBJ1-2 and V is TRBV6-5; TRBD1 is a possible D gene (5 bases). Trimming removed 3 bases from V and 4 bases from J, with 9 bases in between. The germline CDR1 and CDR2 sequences are MNHEY and SVGAGI. The CDR3 sequence is 13 residues long. CDR3 sequence (DNA): TGTGCCAGCAGTTATAGGGGAGGCTATGGCTACACCTTC. Its protein product is CASSYRGGYGYTF.

The chain recombines TRBV19 with TRBJ1-2; the D gene is possibly TRBD1 (5 bases). There are 14 residues in the CDR3. Per the germline V gene, CDR1 is LNHDA and CDR2 is SQIVND (reference sequence). V lost 3 bases and J lost 4, with 12 bases in between. The CDR3 nucleotides are TGTGCCAGTAGTATGGGGCAGGTCGCCTATGGCTACACCTTC. This encodes CASSMGQVAYGYTF.

This clonotype was seen repeatedly, ten times or more. V usage is TRBV28 and J usage is TRBJ2-7; TRBD2 is a possible D gene (5 bases). This CDR3 contains 12 residues. Trimming took 1 base from V and 7 from J, leaving 8 bases between them. The germline V gene encodes CDR1 MDHEN and CDR2 SYDVKM. The CDR3 region is CASSLLGREQYF. The CDR3 bases are TGTGCCAGCAGTTTATTAGGGAGAGAGCAGTACTTC. Supplemented by reference TRBV28 and TRBJ2-7, the full variable domain reads DVKVTQSSRYLVKRTGEKVFLECVQDMDHENMFWYRQDPGLGLRLIYFSYDVKMKEKGDIPEGYSVSREKKERFSLILESASTNQTSMYLCASSLLGREQYFGPGTRLTVT.

The chain uses TRBV7-9 and TRBJ2-7; D not resolved. Per the germline V gene, CDR1 is SEHNR and CDR2 is FQNEAQ (reference sequence). The CDR3 loop spans 13 amino acids. The V end lost 1 base, the J end lost 4 bases, and 8 bases lay between the germline ends. The CDR3 sequence: CASSLETPYEQYF. The CDR3 bases are TGTGCCAGCAGCTTAGAGACTCCGTACGAGCAGTACTTC.

This clonotype was observed many times. The rearrangement links TRBV10-3 to TRBJ1-1, with D possibly being TRBD1 (5 bases). This CDR3 contains 15 residues. Germline lookup yields CDR1 ENHRY and CDR2 SYGVKD. The V end was cut by 0 bases, the J end by 2 bases, with 10 bases between. CDR3 in amino acids: CAISESQDLNTEAFF. CDR3 DNA sequence: TGTGCCATCAGTGAGTCACAGGACCTCAACACTGAAGCTTTCTTT.

This clonotype was recorded many times. This sequence joins TRBV5-6 and TRBJ2-1; D is unclear. Germline-derived CDR1 and CDR2 are SGHDT and YYEEEE. This CDR3 comprises 12 residues. V was pared by 4 bases and J by 10 bases, with 12 bases between. In DNA form, the CDR3 reads TGTGCCAGCAGCCCCGGCTTGGGGGAGCAGTTCTTC. It is translated as CASSPGLGEQFF. Supplemented by reference TRBV5-6 and TRBJ2-1, the full variable domain reads DAGVTQSPTHLIKTRGQQVTLRCSPKSGHDTVSWYQQALGQGPQFIFQYYEEEERQRGNFPDRFSGHQFPNYSSELNVNALLLGDSALYLCASSPGLGEQFFGPGTRLTVL.

At least ten counts were recorded for this clonotype. V gene TRBV11-3 combines with J gene TRBJ2-1, with 8 bases fitting TRBD1. Trimming at V came to 3 bases and at J to 5 bases, leaving 6 bases not matched to a gene. Germline lookup yields CDR1 SGHNT and CDR2 YENEEA. The CDR3 sequence is 15 residues long. The CDR3 loop reads CASSLTRTGHNEQFF. CDR3 bases: TGTGCCAGCAGCTTGACTAGGACAGGGCACAATGAGCAGTTCTTC.

This clonotype appeared many times. This chain uses TRBV12-3 or TRBV12-4 with TRBJ1-6, with D perhaps matching TRBD1 (6 bases). Trimming left V 4 bases short and J 7 bases short, with 11 bases between. The CDR3 has 14 residues. The CDR3 DNA sequence: TGTGCCAGCAGTTCAGGACAGCACAATTCACCCCTCCACTTT. This codes for CASSSGQHNSPLHF.

This clonotype was found many times. This chain links TRBV27 with TRBJ2-7; no clear D. V lost 3 bases and J 2 bases, leaving 8 bases between the germline ends. CDR1 is MNHEY and CDR2 is SMNVEV in the germline V gene (reference sequence). CDR3 length equals 13 residues. CDR3 DNA: TGTGCCAGCAGTTTGACGCACACCTACGAGCAGTACTTC. Translated, it gives CASSLTHTYEQYF.

In its sample, this clonotype was seen many times. J is TRBJ1-5 and V is TRBV4-1, with TRBD1 as a possible D gene (5 bases). This CDR3 has 17 residues. Germline lookup yields CDR1 MGHRA and CDR2 YSYEKL. V lost 0 bases, J lost 3 bases, and 15 bases lay in between. The CDR3 nucleotides read TGCGCCAGCAGCCAAGATTTGCCGGGGCGAAACAATCAGCCCCAGCATTTT. Translating gives CASSQDLPGRNNQPQHF.

This clonotype was observed at least ten times. V usage is TRBV6-1 and J usage is TRBJ2-5; 9 nucleotides line up with TRBD2. The J segment lost 3 bases and the V segment lost 7 bases, leaving 12 bases of the junction unmatched. The germline V gene encodes CDR1 MNHNS and CDR2 SASEGT. CDR3 length equals 16 residues. The CDR3 protein is CASIQSAGGPEETQYF. The CDR3 DNA follows: TGTGCCAGCATTCAGAGCGCGGGGGGGCCGGAAGAGACCCAGTACTTC.

This clonotype was observed many times. The V and J genes are TRBV5-1 and TRBJ2-1; TRBD2 aligns across 9 bases. CDR3 size: 16 residues. Germline CDR1 and CDR2: SGHRS and YFSETQ. V lost 1 base and J lost 6; bases outside the gene matches: 8. CDR3 coding DNA: TGCGCCAGCAGCTTGCCTGTAGGCGGGGGGGCCAATGAGCAGTTCTTC. Encoded protein: CASSLPVGGGANEQFF.

The table lists this clonotype with many counts. The V and J genes are TRBV5-1 and TRBJ1-2, with D possibly matching TRBD1 (6 bases). The CDR3 covers 16 residues. The germline CDR1 and CDR2 sequences are SGHRS and YFSETQ. Trimming took off 0 bases at V and 0 bases at J, with 12 bases between the two ends. The CDR3 sequence: CASSLEQGQANYGYTF. The DNA for the CDR3 is TGCGCCAGCAGCTTGGAACAGGGTCAGGCTAACTATGGCTACACCTTC.

This clonotype was seen repeatedly, ten times or more. The chain has TRBV12-3 or TRBV12-4 and TRBJ1-1; D uncertain. This CDR3 is built from 13 residues. Trimming took 1 base from V and 2 from J, leaving 5 bases between them. CDR3 coding DNA: TGTGCCAGCAGTTTAGTCCCTAACACTGAAGCTTTCTTT. Translation gives CASSLVPNTEAFF.

This clonotype was seen repeatedly, ten times or more. The chain links TRBV5-1 to TRBJ2-3; D is possibly TRBD2 (5 bases). The germline V and J ends were trimmed by 8 bases and 0 bases, with 22 bases remaining between them. Germline CDR1 reads SGHRS; CDR2 reads YFSETQ. This CDR3 is built from 17 residues. In nucleotides, the CDR3 is TGCGCCAGTAACACCGGGGAGAGACCTTCTAGCACAGATACGCAGTATTTT. It encodes CASNTGERPSSTDTQYF. The full variable domain, in which reference TRBV5-1 and TRBJ2-3 provide the parts outside the CDR3, is KAGVTQTPRYLIKTRGQQVTLSCSPISGHRSVSWYQQTPGQGLQFLFEYFSETQRNKGNFPGRFSGRQFSNSRSEMNVSTLELGDSALYLCASNTGERPSSTDTQYFGPGTRLTVL.

V and J are TRBV29-1 and TRBJ2-5; either TRBD1 or TRBD2 may supply D (5 bases each). Looked up from germline, CDR1 is SQVTM and CDR2 is ANQGSEA. The CDR3 spans 13 residues. Deletions cut 7 bases from V and 5 bases from J, with 17 bases between. The CDR3 spells CSADPGRVETQYF. Here the CDR3 DNA reads TGCAGCGCAGACCCGGGGCGCGTGGAGACCCAGTACTTC.

In its sample, this clonotype was seen many times. The rearrangement links TRBV18 to TRBJ1-4; tentative D call: TRBD1 (5 bases). In germline, CDR1 is KGHSH, CDR2 LQKENI. The V end lost 0 bases, the J end lost 6 bases, and 5 bases lay between the germline ends. CDR3 length: 13 residues. The CDR3 bases are TGTGCCAGCTCACCACCAGGGGATGAAAAACTGTTTTTT. This sequence encodes CASSPPGDEKLFF.

This clonotype was seen ten or more times. The V gene is TRBV10-3, the J gene TRBJ2-7, with unresolved D. This CDR3 contains 11 residues. Germline V gene sequence: CDR1 ENHRY, CDR2 SYGVKD. V was trimmed by 5 bases and J by 5 bases, leaving 7 bases between them. CDR3 loop: CAISQTNEQYF. CDR3 sequence (DNA): TGTGCCATCAGTCAAACTAACGAGCAGTACTTC.

This clonotype was found many times. The rearrangement joins TRBV5-1 to TRBJ1-1, with TRBD1 matching 7 bases. The V and J ends lost 0 bases and 4 bases, in that order; junction bases with no gene match: 3. CDR1 is SGHRS, CDR2 YFSETQ, per germline. The CDR3 runs 14 residues. The chain's CDR3 is CASSLVQGSTEAFF. The CDR3 nucleotides read TGCGCCAGCAGCTTGGTACAGGGGAGCACTGAAGCTTTCTTT.

There are many counts of this clonotype. The chain has TRBV20-1 and TRBJ1-3, with D tentatively TRBD1 (6 bases). The germline CDR1 and CDR2 sequences are DFQATT and SNEGSKA (reference sequence). CDR3 length: 14 residues. Trimming removed 3 bases at V and 2 bases at J, with 11 bases between. The CDR3 coding sequence is TGCAGTGCTAGTTGGGGGCCCCCTGGAAACACCATATATTTT. Translating gives CSASWGPPGNTIYF.

This clonotype was observed many times. The chain links TRBV18 to TRBJ1-4, with 7 positions matching TRBD1. This CDR3 spans 14 amino acids. V shed 3 bases and J 5 bases; nucleotides not matched to a gene: 3. Germline V CDR1 and CDR2: KGHSH, LQKENI. The CDR3 DNA reads as TGTGCCAGCTCACCGGGACAGCAAAATGAAAAACTGTTTTTT. Translation gives CASSPGQQNEKLFF.

The chain has TRBV7-9 and TRBJ2-5; D is perhaps TRBD1 (6 bases). The CDR3 covers 14 residues. Looked up from germline, CDR1 is SEHNR and CDR2 is FQNEAQ (reference sequence). V was clipped by 3 bases and J by 5 bases, with 13 bases between them. In DNA, the CDR3 is TGTGCCAGCAGCTTTCTTGCAGGGGTGGAGACCCAGTACTTC. It translates to CASSFLAGVETQYF.

A word on this clonotype: A much larger clone lies one base from this, so it may be a read error. The chain couples TRBV5-1 to TRBJ2-7; no firm D call. This CDR3 is 16 amino acids long. CDR1 is SGHRS, CDR2 YFSETQ, per germline. In DNA, the CDR3 is TGCGCCATCAGCTTGGGTGGCTCCTCCCTAAAGGGCGAGCAGTACTTC. Translation gives CAISLGGSSLKGEQYF.

There are many counts of this clonotype. The chain couples TRBV12-3 or TRBV12-4 to TRBJ1-2, with 7 bases lining up with TRBD1. This CDR3 spans 15 amino acids. Germline trimming cut 5 bases from V and 7 bases from J; bases unmatched to any gene: 13. The CDR3 nucleotides are TGTGCCAGCAGTCCAGGGGGGGGAAGGCGGTCTGGCTACACCTTC. It codes for CASSPGGGRRSGYTF.

Concerning this clonotype itself: Since a much larger clone is just one base distant, this may be a read error. The chain couples TRBV3-1 to TRBJ2-1, with TRBD2 identical over 7 bases. The CDR3 extends over 15 amino acids. Germline V gene data show CDR1 as LGHDT and CDR2 as YNNKEL (reference sequence). The CDR3 here is CASRQGTKTYNEQFF. The DNA of the CDR3 is TGTGCCAGCAGACAAGGGACTAAAACCTACAATGAGCAGTTCTTC.